This entry features one T cell receptor beta chain sequence. The data were obtained in a study of neurological immune-mediated disorders. With 10-nucleotide random UMIs included, cDNA was synthesized by 5'RACE. A single record per CDR3 protein comes from TCRdb applying MiXCR to the 5' RACE reads. The data hold fewer than 20,000 distinct CDR3 sequences, with under 35% observed a single time. CDR1 is MGHRA and CDR2 is YSYEKL in the germline V gene. V shed 2 bases and J shed 0 bases, with 9 bases lying between them. The CDR3 loop spans 15 amino acids. The chain joins TRBV4-1 to TRBJ2-3; D may be TRBD2 (6 bases). Sequencing was performed on PBMCs. The sequence came from a man aged 50-59 years with HTLV-1-associated myelopathy (HAM/TSP). CDR3 sequence (DNA): TGCGCCAGCAGCCAAAGCGGGCCTAGCACAGATACGCAGTATTTT. The encoded protein is CASSQSGPSTDTQYF.